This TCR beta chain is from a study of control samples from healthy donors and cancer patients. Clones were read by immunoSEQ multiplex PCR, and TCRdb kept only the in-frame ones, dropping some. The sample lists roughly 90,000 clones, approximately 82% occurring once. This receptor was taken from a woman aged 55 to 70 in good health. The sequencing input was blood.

The CDR3 DNA follows: TGTGCCAGCAGCCAAGGACTAGCGGGCTACAATGAGCAGTTCTTC. Translated, it gives CASSQGLAGYNEQFF. The chain carries TRBV3-1 (or the pseudogene TRBV3-2) and TRBJ2-1; 10 positions agree with TRBD2. The CDR3 is 15 amino acids. The J segment lost 3 bases and the V segment lost 1 base, leaving 0 bases of the junction unmatched. Per the germline V gene, CDR1 is LGHDT and CDR2 is YNNKEL (reference sequence).